Listed below are T cell receptor beta chains from one sample, sequenced in a study of T cell changes during pregnancy in multiple sclerosis. Repertoires were generated with immunoSEQ multiplex PCR, while TCRdb's copy carries only in-frame clones and drops some. The data show some 28,000 clones, approximately 91% seen once. The source material was CD8+ T cells from peripheral blood mononuclear cells, sampled before pregnancy. The receptors were gathered from a female donor with multiple sclerosis, enrolled in a pregnancy study. Both conserved end residues are part of each CDR3. The D gene is left open where the match is weak. Rows may omit the clone size; those that give it use once, few, many or a size class.

j_call,clone_size,d_call,v_call,cdr3_nt,cdr3_aa
TRBJ2-1,NA,TRBD2,TRBV11-2,TGTGCCAGCAGCTTATTGGGGCTAGCGGGGGACAATGAGCAGTTCTTC,CASSLLGLAGDNEQFF
TRBJ1-1,NA,NA,TRBV4-3,TGCGCCAGCAGCCAAGCGGGGGACTTTGCAGCTTTCTTT,CASSQAGDFAAFF
TRBJ2-7,NA,NA,TRBV6-6,TGTGCCAGCAGACGGAGGGGGGAGCGGGGCTACGAGCAGTACTTC,CASRRRGERGYEQYF
TRBJ2-7,NA,NA,TRBV5-4,TGTGCCAGCAGCCGAAATGAAGGGGCCGAGCAGTACTTC,CASSRNEGAEQYF
TRBJ1-2,NA,NA,TRBV5-6,TGTGCCAGCAGCTTGGACGGGTATGGCTACACCTTC,CASSLDGYGYTF
TRBJ2-3,NA,NA,TRBV15,TGTGCCACCAGCACACTACAGGGTTCGGCAGATACGCAGTATTTT,CATSTLQGSADTQYF
TRBJ2-7,NA,TRBD2,TRBV27,TGTGCCAGCAGTTTATCGGGGCGGGGGAACGAGCAGTACTTC,CASSLSGRGNEQYF
TRBJ1-2,NA,NA,TRBV6-1,TGTGCCAGCAGGGCCGGATGGACAGAGGGCTACACCTTC,CASRAGWTEGYTF
TRBJ1-6,NA,TRBD1,TRBV27,TGTGCCAGCAGTTTATCGCCCCGCAGGACAGGGGGGATTTCACCCCTCCACTTT,CASSLSPRRTGGISPLHF
TRBJ2-2,NA,NA,TRBV9,TGTGCCAGCAGCCAGGGAAACACCGGGGAGCTGTTTTTT,CASSQGNTGELFF
TRBJ2-1,NA,TRBD1,TRBV5-1,TGCGCCAGCAGCGACTGGGACAGGGTTACCTACAATGAGCAGTTCTTC,CASSDWDRVTYNEQFF
TRBJ1-1,once,NA,TRBV19,TGTGCCAGTAGTATCGGGGTCCGGACTGAAGCTTTCTTT,CASSIGVRTEAFF
TRBJ1-6,medium-sized,NA,TRBV6-1,TGTGCCAGCAGTGAACAGGATAATTCACCCCTCCACTTT,CASSEQDNSPLHF
TRBJ2-7,NA,NA,TRBV9,TGTGCCAGCAGCGTAGACGGAGGGGCTGACGAGCAGTACTTC,CASSVDGGADEQYF
TRBJ2-2,NA,TRBD2,TRBV4-1,TGCGCCAGCAGCCAAGTTTTGCGGGGGATGGTCACCGGGGAGCTGTTTTTT,CASSQVLRGMVTGELFF
TRBJ2-3,NA,NA,TRBV4-3,TGCGCCAGCAGCCAGCTCCCGGGAATTAGCACAGATACGCAGTATTTT,CASSQLPGISTDTQYF
TRBJ1-2,NA,TRBD1,TRBV14,TGTGCCAGCAGCCAAGTGGTCAGGGGGTCTGGCTACACCTTC,CASSQVVRGSGYTF
TRBJ2-1,NA,TRBD1,TRBV6-1,TGTGCCAGCAGTGAAGATACAGGGGACTACAATGAGCAGTTCTTC,CASSEDTGDYNEQFF
TRBJ1-1,NA,NA,TRBV19,TGTGCCAGTAGTATAGATGGGGAGACTGAAGCTTTCTTT,CASSIDGETEAFF
TRBJ2-3,NA,TRBD2,TRBV6-1,TGTGCCAGCAGTGAACAACTAGCGGGGGGGAGCACAGATACGCAGTATTTT,CASSEQLAGGSTDTQYF
TRBJ1-5,NA,NA,TRBV9,TGTGCCAGCAGCGTAGAACCGGAGGCAGGCGGCCAGCCCCAGCATTTT,CASSVEPEAGGQPQHF
TRBJ1-1,few,TRBD1,TRBV30,TGTGCCTGGTCGGACAGGGGGGGCACTGAAGCTTTCTTT,CAWSDRGGTEAFF
TRBJ2-1,NA,TRBD2,TRBV6-6,TGTGCCTCAATAGCGGGGGGGTTGAGTGAGCAGTTCTTC,CASIAGGLSEQFF
TRBJ2-7,medium-sized,NA,TRBV2,TGTGCCAGTAGGACAGGGAGGGTCGAGCAGTACTTC,CASRTGRVEQYF
TRBJ2-1,once,NA,TRBV27,TGTGCCAGCAGTTTATCGGACACATTTCCCACCTACAATGAGCAGTTCTTC,CASSLSDTFPTYNEQFF
TRBJ1-1,NA,NA,TRBV19,TGTGCCAGTAGTATAGATCTTGAGACAAGCCTTGAAGCTTTCTTT,CASSIDLETSLEAFF
TRBJ2-6,NA,NA,TRBV2,TGTGCCAGCAGTGAAGCGCGGCACCTCTCTGGGGCCAACGTCCTGACTTTC,CASSEARHLSGANVLTF
TRBJ1-2,large,NA,TRBV14,TGTGCCAGCAGCCAAGGCCAGAACTATGGCTACACCTTC,CASSQGQNYGYTF
TRBJ2-7,NA,TRBD2,TRBV11-3,TGTGCCAGCAGCTTAGAGTACGGGGGGATCTACGAGCAGTACTTC,CASSLEYGGIYEQYF
TRBJ1-5,NA,NA,TRBV9,TGTGCCCCCGAAAGAGGACAGAGCAATCAGCCCCAGCATTTT,CAPERGQSNQPQHF
TRBJ1-1,NA,NA,TRBV7-2,TGTGCCAGCAGCTTATTCAGGGGAATACTGAACACTGAAGCTTTCTTT,CASSLFRGILNTEAFF
TRBJ2-7,NA,NA,TRBV6-5,TGTGCCAGCAGTTACTCGACGGTTGGGCACGAGCAGTACTTC,CASSYSTVGHEQYF
TRBJ1-1,NA,NA,TRBV28,TGTGCCAGCAGTTTATGGGGGCCTGGAGCTTTCTTT,CASSLWGPGAFF